A selection of T cell receptor beta chains follows, all from one sample in a study of cytomegalovirus exposure and HLA in healthy donors. Produced via immunoSEQ multiplex PCR; TCRdb's table is partial and in-frame only. The table lists about 200,000 clones, 75% to 85% of them singletons. Sequenced input: PBMCs. These receptors were obtained from a woman in her thirties or forties in good health and CMV-seronegative. CDR3s include the opening cysteine and the closing phenylalanine or tryptophan. D genes are given only for firm matches. Expanded clones are given a class, and other clones once, few, many or no size at all.

j_call: TRBJ2-5; v_call: TRBV7-9; d_call: -; clone_size: few; cdr3_nt: TGTGCCAGCAGCCCCGGGACACCACAAGAGACCCAGTACTTC; cdr3_aa: CASSPGTPQETQYF
j_call: TRBJ1-3; v_call: TRBV30; d_call: -; clone_size: -; cdr3_nt: TGTGCCTGGAGTGTACACAGCTCTGGAAACACCATATATTTT; cdr3_aa: CAWSVHSSGNTIYF
j_call: TRBJ2-7; v_call: TRBV28; d_call: -; clone_size: -; cdr3_nt: TGTGCCAGCAGTTGGCGACAGACATTCTACGAGCAGTACTTC; cdr3_aa: CASSWRQTFYEQYF
j_call: TRBJ2-1; v_call: TRBV5-1; d_call: TRBD1; clone_size: -; cdr3_nt: TGCGCCAGCAGCTCCGGGACAGGCCCCAATGAGCAGTTCTTC; cdr3_aa: CASSSGTGPNEQFF
j_call: TRBJ1-3; v_call: TRBV2; d_call: TRBD1; clone_size: -; cdr3_nt: TGTGCCAGCAGAGAGGACAGGGGGTACACCATATATTTT; cdr3_aa: CASREDRGYTIYF
j_call: TRBJ2-2; v_call: TRBV9; d_call: -; clone_size: -; cdr3_nt: TGTGCCAGCAGCGTAGAAGTAGGGAGAACCGGGGAGCTGTTTTTT; cdr3_aa: CASSVEVGRTGELFF
j_call: TRBJ2-5; v_call: TRBV18; d_call: -; clone_size: -; cdr3_nt: TGTGCCAGCTCACCCGGAGACGGCGGGGTGCAGCACTTC; cdr3_aa: CASSPGDGGVQHF
j_call: TRBJ2-5; v_call: TRBV14; d_call: -; clone_size: -; cdr3_nt: TGTGCCAGCAGCGAAGGAGTTCAAGAGACCCAGTACTTC; cdr3_aa: CASSEGVQETQYF
j_call: TRBJ2-7; v_call: TRBV4-1; d_call: TRBD2; clone_size: -; cdr3_nt: TGCGCCAGCAGCCAAGATGAGGTAGCGGGACTAGCGGGAGAGGTGTACTTC; cdr3_aa: CASSQDEVAGLAGEVYF
j_call: TRBJ1-5; v_call: TRBV19; d_call: -; clone_size: -; cdr3_nt: TGTGCCAGTAGTATGCGGGAGCAGCCCCAGCATTTT; cdr3_aa: CASSMREQPQHF
j_call: TRBJ2-7; v_call: TRBV7-3; d_call: -; clone_size: -; cdr3_nt: TGTGCCAGCAGTGGGACATGGGGGGGCGAGCAGTACTTC; cdr3_aa: CASSGTWGGEQYF
j_call: TRBJ1-2; v_call: TRBV27; d_call: TRBD1; clone_size: -; cdr3_nt: TGTGCCAGCTCTTATTCAGGGGGGAACTATGGCTACACCTTC; cdr3_aa: CASSYSGGNYGYTF
j_call: TRBJ1-5; v_call: TRBV19; d_call: -; clone_size: -; cdr3_nt: TGTGCCAGTGATCAGGGTCTTCAGCCCCAGCATTTT; cdr3_aa: CASDQGLQPQHF
j_call: TRBJ2-5; v_call: TRBV19; d_call: TRBD2; clone_size: -; cdr3_nt: TGTGCCAGTATTCCCTCACCCCGACTAGCGGGATGCTTGGAGACCCAGTACTTC; cdr3_aa: CASIPSPRLAGCLETQYF
j_call: TRBJ2-3; v_call: TRBV7-9; d_call: -; clone_size: -; cdr3_nt: TGTGCCAGCAGCTTTTCTGAGCCGTATACGCAGTATTTT; cdr3_aa: CASSFSEPYTQYF
j_call: TRBJ1-1; v_call: TRBV25-1; d_call: -; clone_size: once; cdr3_nt: TGTGCCAGCAGCCCACTCATCGGCGGCCCCACTGAAGCTTTCTTT; cdr3_aa: CASSPLIGGPTEAFF
j_call: TRBJ2-5; v_call: TRBV30; d_call: -; clone_size: once; cdr3_nt: TGTGCCTGGAGTCCCTCCGGTAGCGGCCGGTATGGGACCCAGTACTTC; cdr3_aa: CAWSPSGSGRYGTQYF
j_call: TRBJ1-2; v_call: TRBV14; d_call: -; clone_size: -; cdr3_nt: TGTGCCAGCAGCCAAGCCCGACTCTATGGCTACACCTTC; cdr3_aa: CASSQARLYGYTF
j_call: TRBJ2-3; v_call: TRBV5-1; d_call: -; clone_size: few; cdr3_nt: TGCGCCAGCAGGCGGACAGAGACAGATACGCAGTATTTT; cdr3_aa: CASRRTETDTQYF
j_call: TRBJ2-7; v_call: TRBV28; d_call: TRBD1; clone_size: few; cdr3_nt: TGTGCCAGCAGTTTACCCGGGACAGGGGCCTCCTACGAGCAGTACTTC; cdr3_aa: CASSLPGTGASYEQYF
j_call: TRBJ2-1; v_call: TRBV5-1; d_call: TRBD2; clone_size: -; cdr3_nt: TGCGCCAGCAGCCTAGCGGGAGTCAATGAGCAGTTCTTC; cdr3_aa: CASSLAGVNEQFF
j_call: TRBJ2-1; v_call: TRBV4-1; d_call: -; clone_size: -; cdr3_nt: TGCGCCAGCAGTGACATTGTCCGGGACTTATACAATGAGCAGTTCTTC; cdr3_aa: CASSDIVRDLYNEQFF